The clone carrying this T cell receptor (beta chain) was counted ten times or more. Its target is not known. This entry belongs to a study of T-cell reconstitution after alpha-beta-depleted transplantation in children. The CDR3 loop spans 14 amino acids. Trimming took off 9 bases at V and 5 bases at J, with 16 bases between the two ends. Germline V CDR1 and CDR2: KGHDR, SFDVKD. Study-level points and caveats: One year post-transplant, T-cell counts and diversity were largely derived from T cells produced anew. Reportedly, roughly two months post-transplant, alpha-beta T cells arose from several hundred expanded graft clones. For some patients, TCRbeta diversity was high at day 60 because of recipient T cells and thymic progenitors that survived.

Library preparation (for TCRbeta) was performed with unique molecular identifiers. MiXCR, applied by TCRdb to the PCR reads, yields one record per CDR3 protein. This sample has about 300,000 distinct CDR3 sequences, with about 9.5% found just once. The origin of this receptor is a boy under three years old with acute myeloid leukemia, due to receive a stem cell transplant. The input for sequencing was PBMCs, taken before TCRalphabeta/CD19-depleted stem cell transplant. This sequence joins TRBV24-1 and TRBJ1-5; D uncertain. The CDR3 spells CATSVAPFYQPQHF. Written as DNA, the CDR3 is TGTGCCACCTCGGTGGCCCCCTTCTATCAGCCCCAGCATTTT.